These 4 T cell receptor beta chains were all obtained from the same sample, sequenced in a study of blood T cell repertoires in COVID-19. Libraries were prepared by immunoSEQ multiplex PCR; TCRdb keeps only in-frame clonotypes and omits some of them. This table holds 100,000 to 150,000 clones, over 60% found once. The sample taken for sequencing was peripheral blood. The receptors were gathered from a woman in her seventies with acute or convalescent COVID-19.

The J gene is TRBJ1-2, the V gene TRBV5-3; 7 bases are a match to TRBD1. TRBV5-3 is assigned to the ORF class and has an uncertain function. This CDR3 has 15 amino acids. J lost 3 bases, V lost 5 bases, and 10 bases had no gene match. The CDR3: CARSPDGTDYYGYTF. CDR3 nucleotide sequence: TGTGCCAGAAGTCCAGACGGGACAGACTACTATGGCTACACCTTC.

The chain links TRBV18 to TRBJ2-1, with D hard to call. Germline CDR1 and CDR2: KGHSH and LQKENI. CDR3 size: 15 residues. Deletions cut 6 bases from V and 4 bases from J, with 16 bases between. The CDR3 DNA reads TGTGCCAGCTCTTCGACTGTGTCCCGATACAATGAGCAGTTCTTC. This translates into CASSSTVSRYNEQFF.

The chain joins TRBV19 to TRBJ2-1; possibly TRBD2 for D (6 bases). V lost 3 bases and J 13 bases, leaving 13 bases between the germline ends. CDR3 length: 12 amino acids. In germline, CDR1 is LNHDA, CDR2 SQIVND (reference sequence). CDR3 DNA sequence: TGTGCCAGTAGTATTGGTGAGGGAGGCCAGTTCTTC. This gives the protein CASSIGEGGQFF.

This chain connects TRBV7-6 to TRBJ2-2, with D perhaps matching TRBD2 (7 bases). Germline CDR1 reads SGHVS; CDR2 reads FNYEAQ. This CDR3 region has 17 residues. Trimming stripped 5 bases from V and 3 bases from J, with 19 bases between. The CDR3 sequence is CASSPRGGRKYTGELFF. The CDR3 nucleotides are TGTGCCAGCAGCCCAAGGGGGGGGCGAAAGTACACCGGGGAGCTGTTTTTT.